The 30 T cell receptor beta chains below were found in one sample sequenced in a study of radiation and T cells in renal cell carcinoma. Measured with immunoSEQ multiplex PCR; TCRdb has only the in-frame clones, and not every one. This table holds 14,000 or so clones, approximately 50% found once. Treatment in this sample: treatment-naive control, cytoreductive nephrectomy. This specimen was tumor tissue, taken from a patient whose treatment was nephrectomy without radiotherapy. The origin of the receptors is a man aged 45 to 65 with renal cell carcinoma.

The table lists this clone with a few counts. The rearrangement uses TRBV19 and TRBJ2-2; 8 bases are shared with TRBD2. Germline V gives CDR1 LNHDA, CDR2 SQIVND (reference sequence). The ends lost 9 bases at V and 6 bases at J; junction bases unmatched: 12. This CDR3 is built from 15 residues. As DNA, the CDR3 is TGTGCCAGCGGGACCGGGACTAGACGTGCCGGGGAGCTGTTTTTT. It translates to CASGTGTRRAGELFF. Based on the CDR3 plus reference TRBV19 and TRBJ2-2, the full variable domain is DGGITQSPKYLFRKEGQNVTLSCEQNLNHDAMYWYRQDPGQGLRLIYYSQIVNDFQKGDIAEGYSVSREKKESFPLTVTSAQKNPTAFYLCASGTGTRRAGELFFGEGSRLTVL.

The CDR3: CASSPAGAGAYNEQFF. In nucleotides, the CDR3 is TGTGCCAGCAGCCCGGCCGGGGCAGGGGCCTACAATGAGCAGTTCTTC. The chain links TRBV5-6 to TRBJ2-1; tentative D call: TRBD1 (6 bases). The V gene lost 4 bases and the J gene lost 2 bases, with 16 bases spanning the gap. The germline V gene has CDR1 SGHDT and CDR2 YYEEEE. The CDR3 contains 16 residues. Full variable domain (rest looked up from reference TRBV5-6 and TRBJ2-1): DAGVTQSPTHLIKTRGQQVTLRCSPKSGHDTVSWYQQALGQGPQFIFQYYEEEERQRGNFPDRFSGHQFPNYSSELNVNALLLGDSALYLCASSPAGAGAYNEQFFGPGTRLTVL.

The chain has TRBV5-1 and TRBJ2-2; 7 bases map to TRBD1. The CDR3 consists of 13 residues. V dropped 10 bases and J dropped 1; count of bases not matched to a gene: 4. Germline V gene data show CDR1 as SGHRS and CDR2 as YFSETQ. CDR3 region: CADRQGNTGELFF. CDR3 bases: TGCGCCGACCGACAGGGGAACACCGGGGAGCTGTTTTTT.

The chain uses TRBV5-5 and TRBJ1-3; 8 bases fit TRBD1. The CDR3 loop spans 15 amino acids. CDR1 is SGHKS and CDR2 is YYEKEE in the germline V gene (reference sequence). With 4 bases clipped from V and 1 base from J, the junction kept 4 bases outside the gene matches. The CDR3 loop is CASSPGQASGNTIYF. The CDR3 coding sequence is TGTGCCAGCAGCCCGGGACAGGCTTCTGGAAACACCATATATTTT.

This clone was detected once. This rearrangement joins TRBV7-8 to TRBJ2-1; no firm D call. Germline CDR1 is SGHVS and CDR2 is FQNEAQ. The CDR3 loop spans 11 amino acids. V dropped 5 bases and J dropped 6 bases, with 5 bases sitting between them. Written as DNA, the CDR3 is TGTGCCAGCAGCCCGGGCAATGAGCAGTTCTTC. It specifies CASSPGNEQFF.

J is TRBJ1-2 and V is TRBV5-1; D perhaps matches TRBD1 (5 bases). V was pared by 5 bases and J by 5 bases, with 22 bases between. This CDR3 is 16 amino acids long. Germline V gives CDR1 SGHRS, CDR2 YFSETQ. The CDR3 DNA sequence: TGCGCCAGCAGTCCCAGGGTGGGGGACCTAGGGTATGGCTACACCTTC. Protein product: CASSPRVGDLGYGYTF.

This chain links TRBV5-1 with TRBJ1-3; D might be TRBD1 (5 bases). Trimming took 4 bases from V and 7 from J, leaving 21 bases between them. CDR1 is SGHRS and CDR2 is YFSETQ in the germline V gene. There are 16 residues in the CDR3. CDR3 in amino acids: CASSRTGVLTGNTIYF. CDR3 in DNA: TGCGCCAGCAGCCGAACAGGCGTCCTTACGGGGAACACCATATATTTT.

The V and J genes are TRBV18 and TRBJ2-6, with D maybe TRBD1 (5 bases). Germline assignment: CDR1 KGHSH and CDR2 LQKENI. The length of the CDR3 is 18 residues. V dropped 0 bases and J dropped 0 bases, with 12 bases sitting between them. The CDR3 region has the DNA TGTGCCAGCTCACCACCGCCAGGGATCTACTCTGGGGCCAACGTCCTGACTTTC. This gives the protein CASSPPPGIYSGANVLTF.

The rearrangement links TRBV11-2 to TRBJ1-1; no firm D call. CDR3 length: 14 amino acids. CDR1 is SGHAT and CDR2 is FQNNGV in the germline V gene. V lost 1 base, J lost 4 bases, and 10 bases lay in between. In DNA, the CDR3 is TGTGCCAGCAGCTTAGCGAGGGTGGGCACTGAAGCTTTCTTT. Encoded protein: CASSLARVGTEAFF.

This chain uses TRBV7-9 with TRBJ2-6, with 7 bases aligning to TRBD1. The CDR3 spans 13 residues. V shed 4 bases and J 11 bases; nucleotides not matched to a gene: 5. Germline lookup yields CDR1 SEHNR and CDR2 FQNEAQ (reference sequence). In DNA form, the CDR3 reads TGTGCCAGCAGCTCCACAGGGGTAGACGTCCTGACTTTC. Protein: CASSSTGVDVLTF.

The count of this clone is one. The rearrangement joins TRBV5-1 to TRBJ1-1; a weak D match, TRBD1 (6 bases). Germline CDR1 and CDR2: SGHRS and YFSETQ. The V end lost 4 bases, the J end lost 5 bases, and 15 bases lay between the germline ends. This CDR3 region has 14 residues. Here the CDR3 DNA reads TGCGCCAGCAGCCAACAGGGCGGAGGGACTGAAGCTTTCTTT. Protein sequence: CASSQQGGGTEAFF.

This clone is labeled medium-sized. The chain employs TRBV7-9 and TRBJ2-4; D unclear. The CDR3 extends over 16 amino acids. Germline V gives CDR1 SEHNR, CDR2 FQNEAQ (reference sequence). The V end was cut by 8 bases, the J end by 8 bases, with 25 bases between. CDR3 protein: CASSTDFGVSRDIQYF. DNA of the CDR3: TGTGCCAGCTCAACCGACTTTGGAGTGAGTAGAGACATTCAGTACTTC.

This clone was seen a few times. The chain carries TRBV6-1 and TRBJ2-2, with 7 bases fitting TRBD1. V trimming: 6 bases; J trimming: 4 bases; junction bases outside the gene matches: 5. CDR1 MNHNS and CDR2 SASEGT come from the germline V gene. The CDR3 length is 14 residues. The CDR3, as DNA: TGTGCCAGCAGGGGGACAGTATTCACCGGGGAGCTGTTTTTT. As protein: CASRGTVFTGELFF.

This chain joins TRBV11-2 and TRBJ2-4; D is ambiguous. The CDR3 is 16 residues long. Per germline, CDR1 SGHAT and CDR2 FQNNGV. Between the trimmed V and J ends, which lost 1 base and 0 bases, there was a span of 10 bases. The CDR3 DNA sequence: TGTGCCAGCAGCTTAGTGGGCTCTCTAGCCAAAAACATTCAGTACTTC. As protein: CASSLVGSLAKNIQYF. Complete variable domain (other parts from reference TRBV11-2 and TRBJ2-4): EAGVAQSPRYKIIEKRQSVAFWCNPISGHATLYWYQQILGQGPKLLIQFQNNGVVDDSQLPKDRFSAERLKGVDSTLKIQPAKLEDSAVYLCASSLVGSLAKNIQYFGAGTRLSVL.

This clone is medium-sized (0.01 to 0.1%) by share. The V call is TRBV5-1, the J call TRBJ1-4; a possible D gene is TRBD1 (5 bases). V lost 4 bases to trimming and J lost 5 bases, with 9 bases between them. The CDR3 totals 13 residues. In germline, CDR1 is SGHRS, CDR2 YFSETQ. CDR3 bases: TGCGCCAGCAGCCGGGACTTAAATGAAAAACTGTTTTTT. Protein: CASSRDLNEKLFF.

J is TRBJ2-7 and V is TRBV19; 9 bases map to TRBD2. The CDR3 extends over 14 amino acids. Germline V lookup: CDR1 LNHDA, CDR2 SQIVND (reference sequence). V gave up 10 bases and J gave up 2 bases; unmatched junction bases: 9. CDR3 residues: CATSSGVLPYEQYF. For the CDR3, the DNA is TGTGCCACATCTAGCGGGGTTTTACCCTACGAGCAGTACTTC.

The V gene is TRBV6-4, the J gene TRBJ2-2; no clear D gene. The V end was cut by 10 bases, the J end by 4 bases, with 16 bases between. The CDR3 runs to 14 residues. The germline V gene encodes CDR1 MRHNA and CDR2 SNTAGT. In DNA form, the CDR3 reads TGTGCCACCAGACTCTACTACCGCACCGGGGAGCTGTTTTTT. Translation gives CATRLYYRTGELFF.

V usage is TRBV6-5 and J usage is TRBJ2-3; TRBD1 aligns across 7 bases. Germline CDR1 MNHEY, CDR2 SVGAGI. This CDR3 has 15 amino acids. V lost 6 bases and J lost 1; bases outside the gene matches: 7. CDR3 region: CASSPPQGGTDTQYF. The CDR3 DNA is TGTGCCAGCAGCCCGCCCCAGGGGGGCACAGATACGCAGTATTTT.

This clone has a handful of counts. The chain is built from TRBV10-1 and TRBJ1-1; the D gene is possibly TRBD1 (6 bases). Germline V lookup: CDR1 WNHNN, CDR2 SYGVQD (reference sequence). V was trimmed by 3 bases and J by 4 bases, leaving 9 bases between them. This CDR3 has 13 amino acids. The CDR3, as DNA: TGCGCCAGCAGTGAAACAGGGATCACTGAAGCTTTCTTT. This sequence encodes CASSETGITEAFF.

The CDR3 coding sequence is TGTGCCTGGAGTGTACTAAGCGGCGAGCAGTACTTC. It specifies CAWSVLSGEQYF. The genes are TRBV30 and TRBJ2-7; possibly TRBD2 for D (5 bases). The CDR3 covers 12 residues. Germline values: CDR1 GTSNPN, CDR2 SVGIG (reference sequence). V was trimmed by 0 bases and J by 6 bases, leaving 9 bases between them.

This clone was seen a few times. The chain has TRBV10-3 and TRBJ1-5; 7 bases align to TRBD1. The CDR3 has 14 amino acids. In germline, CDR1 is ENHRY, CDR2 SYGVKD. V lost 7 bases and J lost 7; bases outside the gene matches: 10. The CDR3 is CAINSGGRGQPQHF. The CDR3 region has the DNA TGTGCCATCAACTCAGGGGGTCGTGGACAGCCCCAGCATTTT.

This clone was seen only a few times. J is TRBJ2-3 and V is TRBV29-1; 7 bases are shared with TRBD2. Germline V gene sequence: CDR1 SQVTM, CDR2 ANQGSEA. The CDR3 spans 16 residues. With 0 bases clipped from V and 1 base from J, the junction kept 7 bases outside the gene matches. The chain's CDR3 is CSVEERTRGGTDTQYF. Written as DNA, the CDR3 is TGCAGCGTTGAAGAGCGGACTAGGGGCGGCACAGATACGCAGTATTTT.

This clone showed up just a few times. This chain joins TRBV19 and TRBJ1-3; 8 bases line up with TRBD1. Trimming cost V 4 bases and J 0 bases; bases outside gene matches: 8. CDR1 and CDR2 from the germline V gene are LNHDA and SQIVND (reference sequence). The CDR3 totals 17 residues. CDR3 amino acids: CASSTAGTGYSGNTIYF. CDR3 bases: TGTGCCAGTAGTACGGCGGGGACAGGCTACTCTGGAAACACCATATATTTT. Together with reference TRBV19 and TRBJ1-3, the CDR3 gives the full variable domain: DGGITQSPKYLFRKEGQNVTLSCEQNLNHDAMYWYRQDPGQGLRLIYYSQIVNDFQKGDIAEGYSVSREKKESFPLTVTSAQKNPTAFYLCASSTAGTGYSGNTIYFGEGSWLTVV.

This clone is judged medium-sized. The CDR3, as DNA: TGCGCCAGCAGCCCAAACAGACAGGGATCCACTGAAGCTTTCTTT. Translated, it gives CASSPNRQGSTEAFF. The chain recombines TRBV5-1 with TRBJ1-1; 7 bases match TRBD1. J lost 4 bases, V lost 4 bases, and 10 bases had no gene match. The germline V gene has CDR1 SGHRS and CDR2 YFSETQ. This CDR3 has 15 amino acids.

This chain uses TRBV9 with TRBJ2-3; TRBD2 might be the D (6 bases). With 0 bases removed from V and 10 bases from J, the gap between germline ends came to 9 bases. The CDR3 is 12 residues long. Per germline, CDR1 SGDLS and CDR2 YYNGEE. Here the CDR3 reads CASSVDREAQYF. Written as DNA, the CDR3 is TGTGCCAGCAGCGTAGATAGGGAGGCGCAGTATTTT.

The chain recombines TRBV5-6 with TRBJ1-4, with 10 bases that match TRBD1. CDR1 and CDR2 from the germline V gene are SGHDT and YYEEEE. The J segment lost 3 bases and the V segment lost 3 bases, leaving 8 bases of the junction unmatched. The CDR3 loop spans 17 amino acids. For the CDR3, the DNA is TGTGCCAGCAGCTCGACCTGGACAGGGGGACCTAATGAAAAACTGTTTTTT. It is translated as CASSSTWTGGPNEKLFF.

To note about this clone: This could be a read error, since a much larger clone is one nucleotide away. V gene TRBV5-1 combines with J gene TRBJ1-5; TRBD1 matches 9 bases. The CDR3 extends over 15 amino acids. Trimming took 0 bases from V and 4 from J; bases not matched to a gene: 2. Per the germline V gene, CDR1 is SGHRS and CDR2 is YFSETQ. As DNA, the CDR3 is TGCGCCAGCAGCTTGGACGGGACAGGGAATCAGCCCCAGCATTTT. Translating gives CASSLDGTGNQPQHF.

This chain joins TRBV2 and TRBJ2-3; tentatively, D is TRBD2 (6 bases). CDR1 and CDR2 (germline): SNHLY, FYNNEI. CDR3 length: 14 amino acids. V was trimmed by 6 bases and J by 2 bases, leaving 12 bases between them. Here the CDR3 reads CASRATRNTDTQYF. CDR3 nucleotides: TGTGCCAGCAGGGCGACTAGAAACACAGATACGCAGTATTTT.

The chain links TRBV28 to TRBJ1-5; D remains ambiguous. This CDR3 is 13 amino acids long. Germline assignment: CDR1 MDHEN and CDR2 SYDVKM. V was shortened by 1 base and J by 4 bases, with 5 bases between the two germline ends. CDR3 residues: CASSLLGNQPQHF. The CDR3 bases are TGTGCCAGCAGTTTATTGGGTAATCAGCCCCAGCATTTT.

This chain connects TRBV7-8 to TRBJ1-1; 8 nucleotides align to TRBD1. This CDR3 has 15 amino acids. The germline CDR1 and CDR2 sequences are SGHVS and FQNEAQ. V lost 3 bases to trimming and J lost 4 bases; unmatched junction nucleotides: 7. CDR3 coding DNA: TGTGCCAGCAGCTTGAGCAGGGGGCAAGGCACTGAAGCTTTCTTT. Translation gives CASSLSRGQGTEAFF.